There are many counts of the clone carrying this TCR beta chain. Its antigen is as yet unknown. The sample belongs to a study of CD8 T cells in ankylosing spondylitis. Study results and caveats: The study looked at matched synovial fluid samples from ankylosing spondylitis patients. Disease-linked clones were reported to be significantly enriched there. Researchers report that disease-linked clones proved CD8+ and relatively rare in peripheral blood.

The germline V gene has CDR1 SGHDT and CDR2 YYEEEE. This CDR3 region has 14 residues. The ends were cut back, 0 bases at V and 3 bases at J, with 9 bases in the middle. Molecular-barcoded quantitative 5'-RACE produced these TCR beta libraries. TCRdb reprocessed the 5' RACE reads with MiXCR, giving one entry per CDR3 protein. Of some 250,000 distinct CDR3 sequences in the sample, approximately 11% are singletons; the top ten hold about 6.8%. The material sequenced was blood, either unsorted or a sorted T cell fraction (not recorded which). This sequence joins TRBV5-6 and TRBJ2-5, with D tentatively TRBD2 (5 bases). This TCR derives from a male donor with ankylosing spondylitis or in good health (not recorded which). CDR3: CASSLVDFEETQYF. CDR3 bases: TGTGCCAGCAGCTTGGTGGACTTCGAAGAGACCCAGTACTTC. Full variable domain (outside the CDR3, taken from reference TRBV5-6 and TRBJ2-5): DAGVTQSPTHLIKTRGQQVTLRCSPKSGHDTVSWYQQALGQGPQFIFQYYEEEERQRGNFPDRFSGHQFPNYSSELNVNALLLGDSALYLCASSLVDFEETQYFGPGTRLLVL.